The 31 T cell receptor beta chains below all came from one sample that was sequenced in a study of T cell responses to AZD1222 COVID-19 vaccine. The repertoire was sequenced with immunoSEQ multiplex PCR; TCRdb's copy has only in-frame clones and lacks some. Here the sample spans under 200,000 clones, about 90% being singletons. This specimen was peripheral blood, taken on day 0 of AZD1222 vaccination. The receptors originated from an adult in good health.

This clone came up a few times. The chain joins TRBV3-1 (or the pseudogene TRBV3-2) to TRBJ1-6, with 7 bases that match TRBD1. The CDR3 runs 15 residues. V was clipped by 3 bases and J by 5 bases; unmatched bases: 4. Per the germline V gene, CDR1 is LGHDT and CDR2 is YNNKEL (reference sequence). CDR3 DNA: TGTGCCAGCAGCCACGTGACAGGGAATAATTCACCCCTCCACTTT. Protein sequence: CASSHVTGNNSPLHF.

A single count supports this clone. The chain links TRBV27 to TRBJ1-4; 8 bases align to TRBD1. V lost 4 bases, J lost 10 bases, and 8 bases stayed unmatched. CDR3 size: 14 residues. The germline gives CDR1 MNHEY, CDR2 SMNVEV (reference sequence). The CDR3 coding sequence is TGTGCCAGCAGTTCCTGGACAGGGAGGGGAAAACTGTTTTTT. It encodes CASSSWTGRGKLFF.

This clone showed up just a few times. V gene TRBV7-8 combines with J gene TRBJ1-5, with D maybe TRBD1 (6 bases). Germline assignment: CDR1 SGHVS and CDR2 FQNEAQ. The CDR3 has 15 amino acids. Trimming shortened V by 2 bases and J by 6 bases, and 14 bases separated the two germline ends. CDR3 nucleotide sequence: TGTGCCAGCAGCTTATTACGGGGGGCTGCTCAGCCCCAGCATTTT. As protein: CASSLLRGAAQPQHF.

The chain carries TRBV21-1 and TRBJ1-6; TRBD1 is taken as the D call from the table, unchecked against the DNA. TRBV21-1 corresponds to a pseudogene. This CDR3 is 14 amino acids long. CDR3 residues: CASSKANRAKPLHF. For the CDR3, the DNA is TGTGCCAGCAGCAAAGCTAACAGGGCGAAACCCCTCCACTTT.

V and J are TRBV25-1 and TRBJ2-6; D is unclear. V dropped 0 bases and J dropped 2 bases, with 8 bases sitting between them. The CDR3 has 16 residues. Germline loops: CDR1 MGHDK, CDR2 SYGVNS. This chain's CDR3 is CASSEYFVTGANVLTF. In DNA form, the CDR3 reads TGTGCCAGCAGTGAATATTTCGTCACTGGGGCCAACGTCCTGACTTTC.

V is TRBV2 and J is TRBJ2-7; 9 bases are shared with TRBD1. With 10 bases clipped from V and 5 bases from J, the junction kept 9 bases outside the gene matches. The CDR3 totals 13 residues. Germline assignment: CDR1 SNHLY and CDR2 FYNNEI. The CDR3 DNA reads TGTGCCACCGCGACAGGGGGAAGCGACGAGCAGTACTTC. Translation gives CATATGGSDEQYF.

V usage is TRBV11-2 and J usage is TRBJ2-7; 15 positions match TRBD2. After removal of 1 base from V and 6 bases from J, the junction contained 1 base not matched to a gene. The germline CDR1 and CDR2 sequences are SGHAT and FQNNGV. This CDR3 spans 15 amino acids. CDR3 loop: CASSLGTSGRAEQYF. Written as DNA, the CDR3 is TGTGCCAGCAGCTTAGGGACTAGCGGGAGGGCCGAGCAGTACTTC.

This clone was seen a handful of times. This chain joins TRBV6-6 and TRBJ1-5; 10 bases agree with TRBD1. V lost 7 bases to trimming and J lost 1 base; unmatched junction nucleotides: 7. The CDR3 extends over 16 amino acids. The germline CDR1 and CDR2 sequences are MNHNY and SVGAGI (reference sequence). In DNA, the CDR3 is TGTGCCAGCACCACGACAGGGGGCTTGAGCAATCAGCCCCAGCATTTT. The encoded protein is CASTTTGGLSNQPQHF.

CDR3 nucleotides: TGCGCCAGCAGCTTTCGACAGTCCTCTGAAGCTTTCTTT. Translated: CASSFRQSSEAFF. The rearrangement uses TRBV5-1 and TRBJ1-1; a weak D match, TRBD1 (5 bases). The length of the CDR3 is 13 residues. V was shortened by 2 bases and J by 6 bases, with 11 bases between the two germline ends. Germline CDR1 reads SGHRS; CDR2 reads YFSETQ.

This chain connects TRBV6-2 or TRBV6-3 to TRBJ1-5; possibly TRBD1 for D (6 bases). Germline lookup yields CDR1 MNHEY and CDR2 SVGEGT. The length of the CDR3 is 18 residues. Trimming took off 4 bases at V and 1 base at J, with 20 bases between the two ends. The CDR3 region has the DNA TGTGCCAGCAGTTCCCGTATTATTAGGGGGGTGAGCAATCAGCCCCAGCATTTT. This sequence encodes CASSSRIIRGVSNQPQHF.

CDR3 nucleotide sequence: TGTGCCAGCAATTCTCAGGGGGCGAGCACTGAAGCTTTCTTT. Translation gives CASNSQGASTEAFF. This chain uses TRBV6-5 with TRBJ1-1; TRBD1 matches 8 bases. Trimming cost V 7 bases and J 4 bases; bases outside gene matches: 8. Looked up from germline, CDR1 is MNHEY and CDR2 is SVGAGI. This CDR3 is 14 amino acids long.

This clone is a singleton in its sample. The rearrangement joins TRBV30 to TRBJ1-6, with D tentatively TRBD1 (5 bases). The germline CDR1 and CDR2 sequences are GTSNPN and SVGIG (reference sequence). The CDR3 sequence is 16 residues long. The V end lost 3 bases, the J end lost 7 bases, and 19 bases lay between the germline ends. CDR3 nucleotides: TGTGCCTGGAGCACCCTCTCGGGACTGCTGAATTCACCCCTCCACTTT. The encoded protein is CAWSTLSGLLNSPLHF.

This sequence joins TRBV5-1 and TRBJ1-3; D not certain. Trimming took 1 base from V and 0 from J, leaving 8 bases between them. Germline assignment: CDR1 SGHRS and CDR2 YFSETQ. The CDR3 totals 15 residues. This CDR3 is CASSLTTSSGNTIYF. The CDR3 region has the DNA TGCGCCAGCAGCTTGACAACCTCCTCTGGAAACACCATATATTTT. Using reference TRBV5-1 and TRBJ1-3 for the parts outside the CDR3, the full variable domain is KAGVTQTPRYLIKTRGQQVTLSCSPISGHRSVSWYQQTPGQGLQFLFEYFSETQRNKGNFPGRFSGRQFSNSRSEMNVSTLELGDSALYLCASSLTTSSGNTIYFGEGSWLTVV.

The chain joins TRBV19 to TRBJ2-2; 8 bases are shared with TRBD1. The germline gives CDR1 LNHDA, CDR2 SQIVND (reference sequence). The CDR3 has 15 residues. The V segment lost 7 bases and the J segment 5 bases; nucleotides outside the gene matches: 9. The CDR3 DNA is TGTGCCAGTACTAATGACAGGGGATGGACCGGGGAGCTGTTTTTT. This gives the protein CASTNDRGWTGELFF.

The rearrangement joins TRBV27 to TRBJ2-1; 8 bases line up with TRBD1. CDR1 is MNHEY and CDR2 is SMNVEV in the germline V gene (reference sequence). This CDR3 has 14 residues. J gave up 4 bases and V 4 bases, and 3 bases lay outside the gene matches. The CDR3 DNA follows: TGTGCCAGCAGTTCGGGACAGGATTACAATGAGCAGTTCTTC. It codes for CASSSGQDYNEQFF.

The chain links TRBV28 to TRBJ1-6; 8 bases are a match to TRBD1. Germline-derived CDR1 and CDR2 are MDHEN and SYDVKM. The CDR3 length is 13 residues. J lost 8 bases, V lost 9 bases, and 6 bases had no gene match. Written as DNA, the CDR3 is TGTGCCAGTAGACAGGGGAGGTATTCACCCCTCCACTTT. This gives the protein CASRQGRYSPLHF.

The chain combines TRBV30 with TRBJ1-1, with D possibly TRBD1 on 6 matching bases. This CDR3 has 12 residues. Trimming left V 1 base short and J 7 bases short, with 10 bases between. Germline CDR1 is GTSNPN and CDR2 is SVGIG (reference sequence). CDR3 bases: TGTGCCTGGAGTGGCAGGGGATATGAAGCTTTCTTT. Protein sequence: CAWSGRGYEAFF. The complete variable domain, with remaining parts taken from reference TRBV30 and TRBJ1-1, reads SQTIHQWPATLVQPVGSPLSLECTVEGTSNPNLYWYRQAAGRGLQLLFYSVGIGQISSEVPQNLSASRPQDRQFILSSKKLLLSDSGFYLCAWSGRGYEAFFGQGTRLTVV.

The chain links TRBV28 to TRBJ1-2, with 12 bases identical to TRBD1. The CDR3 runs 15 residues. The V segment lost 7 bases and the J segment 6 bases; nucleotides outside the gene matches: 9. CDR1 and CDR2 from the germline V gene are MDHEN and SYDVKM. CDR3 DNA sequence: TGTGCCAGCAATATAGGGGACAGGGGGCTTAATGGCTACACCTTC. This gives the protein CASNIGDRGLNGYTF.

The CDR3 sequence is CASSPFLPGSSYEQYF. The CDR3 nucleotides read TGTGCCAGCAGTCCCTTTTTGCCGGGGAGCTCCTACGAGCAGTACTTC. J is TRBJ2-7 and V is TRBV2; D may be TRBD2 (5 bases). Germline CDR1 reads SNHLY; CDR2 reads FYNNEI. The CDR3 is made up of 16 amino acids. Trimming took off 5 bases at V and 0 bases at J, with 17 bases between the two ends.

This clone was counted between two and nine times. CDR3 sequence reads: CASSQATGYGNTIYF. DNA of the CDR3: TGCGCCAGCAGCCAAGCAACGGGGTATGGAAACACCATATATTTT. V and J are TRBV4-3 and TRBJ1-3, with D unresolved. V lost 1 base, J lost 3 bases, and 10 bases lay in between. This CDR3 region has 15 residues. The germline V gene encodes CDR1 LGHNA and CDR2 YSLEER.

The J gene is TRBJ2-2, the V gene TRBV9; 11 bases line up with TRBD2. Per germline, CDR1 SGDLS and CDR2 YYNGEE. V dropped 4 bases and J dropped 1; count of bases not matched to a gene: 6. This CDR3 is 17 amino acids long. The CDR3 DNA reads TGTGCCAGCAGCCTCGGGACTAGCGGTAGGAACACCGGGGAGCTGTTTTTT. Its protein is CASSLGTSGRNTGELFF. Looking up the rest from reference TRBV9 and TRBJ2-2 gives the full variable domain: DSGVTQTPKHLITATGQRVTLRCSPRSGDLSVYWYQQSLDQGLQFLIQYYNGEERAKGNILERFSAQQFPDLHSELNLSSLELGDSALYFCASSLGTSGRNTGELFFGEGSRLTVL.

Here the CDR3 DNA reads TGTGCCAGCAGCTCATATCGCCCAGGGTTGAACACTGAAGCTTTCTTT. Its protein is CASSSYRPGLNTEAFF. The V and J genes are TRBV7-2 and TRBJ1-1; maybe TRBD1 (5 bases). Germline V gene lookup returns CDR1 SGHTA and CDR2 FQGNSA. Trimming left V 4 bases short and J 0 bases short, with 15 bases between. This CDR3 spans 16 amino acids.

This clone was seen more than once but under ten times. The rearrangement links TRBV5-6 to TRBJ2-7; tentatively, D is TRBD1 (6 bases). Germline V gene data show CDR1 as SGHDT and CDR2 as YYEEEE. Deletions cut 3 bases from V and 10 bases from J, with 11 bases between. The CDR3 consists of 11 residues. The CDR3 loop is CASSWGQLQYF. The CDR3, as DNA: TGTGCCAGCAGCTGGGGACAACTTCAGTACTTC.

This clone was found once. The chain links TRBV3-1 (or the pseudogene TRBV3-2) to TRBJ2-7, with unresolved D. The CDR3 is 15 residues long. CDR1 LGHDT and CDR2 YNNKEL come from the germline V gene (reference sequence). V lost 1 base to trimming and J lost 4 bases, with 14 bases between them. CDR3 amino acids: CASSQVGSLLYEQYF. The CDR3 nucleotides are TGTGCCAGCAGCCAAGTGGGCAGCCTTTTGTACGAGCAGTACTTC.

The chain carries TRBV21-1 and TRBJ1-5. TRBV21-1 is designated a pseudogene. CDR3 length: 18 amino acids. The CDR3 DNA sequence: TGTGCCAGCGGGGTCTTCATCATCTCTCCCTACCTGGATCAGCCCCAGCATTTT. Encoded protein: CASGVFIISPYLDQPQHF.

This chain joins TRBV6-7 and TRBJ1-2, with D possibly matching TRBD1 (6 bases). TRBV6-7 is known as an ORF, though its function is uncertain. V shed 4 bases and J shed 6 bases, with 21 bases lying between them. The CDR3 has 16 amino acids. As DNA, the CDR3 is TGTGCCAGCAGTTCCACACGGGGACATCTCGAAGATGGCTACACCTTC. Its protein is CASSSTRGHLEDGYTF.

J is TRBJ1-1 and V is TRBV7-2; 7 nucleotides agree with TRBD1. The germline gives CDR1 SGHTA, CDR2 FQGNSA. J gave up 0 bases and V 5 bases, and 6 bases lay outside the gene matches. The CDR3 totals 15 residues. The CDR3 loop is CASSPRDSLNTEAFF. CDR3 coding DNA: TGTGCCAGCAGCCCCAGGGACAGCCTGAACACTGAAGCTTTCTTT.

This sequence joins TRBV18 and TRBJ1-1; D gene unclear. Germline CDR1 is KGHSH and CDR2 is LQKENI. V gave up 2 bases and J gave up 0 bases, with 13 bases separating them. The CDR3 has 16 residues. CDR3 loop: CASSPNSGSMNTEAFF. The CDR3 nucleotides read TGTGCCAGCTCACCAAATAGCGGATCCATGAACACTGAAGCTTTCTTT.

V is TRBV30 and J is TRBJ2-1; tentative D call: TRBD2 (5 bases). V was trimmed by 2 bases and J by 2 bases, leaving 13 bases between them. In germline, CDR1 is GTSNPN, CDR2 SVGIG (reference sequence). The CDR3 has 15 amino acids. CDR3: CAWSTGKKTYNEQFF. The DNA of the CDR3 is TGTGCCTGGAGTACGGGGAAAAAGACCTACAATGAGCAGTTCTTC.

The rearrangement joins TRBV28 to TRBJ1-2; D ambiguous. The CDR3 totals 17 residues. Between the trimmed V and J ends, which lost 3 bases and 3 bases, there was a span of 20 bases. Germline lookup yields CDR1 MDHEN and CDR2 SYDVKM. The CDR3 spells CASSFRGRAETDYGYTF. CDR3 sequence (DNA): TGTGCCAGCAGTTTTAGAGGGAGGGCGGAAACTGACTATGGCTACACCTTC.

The gene calls are TRBV6-4 and TRBJ1-1, with D unresolved. Trimming took off 5 bases at V and 1 base at J, with 8 bases between the two ends. Germline V gene data show CDR1 as MRHNA and CDR2 as SNTAGT. The CDR3 spans 13 residues. CDR3 sequence reads: CASSQDWNTEAFF. In DNA form, the CDR3 reads TGTGCCAGCAGTCAAGACTGGAACACTGAAGCTTTCTTT.